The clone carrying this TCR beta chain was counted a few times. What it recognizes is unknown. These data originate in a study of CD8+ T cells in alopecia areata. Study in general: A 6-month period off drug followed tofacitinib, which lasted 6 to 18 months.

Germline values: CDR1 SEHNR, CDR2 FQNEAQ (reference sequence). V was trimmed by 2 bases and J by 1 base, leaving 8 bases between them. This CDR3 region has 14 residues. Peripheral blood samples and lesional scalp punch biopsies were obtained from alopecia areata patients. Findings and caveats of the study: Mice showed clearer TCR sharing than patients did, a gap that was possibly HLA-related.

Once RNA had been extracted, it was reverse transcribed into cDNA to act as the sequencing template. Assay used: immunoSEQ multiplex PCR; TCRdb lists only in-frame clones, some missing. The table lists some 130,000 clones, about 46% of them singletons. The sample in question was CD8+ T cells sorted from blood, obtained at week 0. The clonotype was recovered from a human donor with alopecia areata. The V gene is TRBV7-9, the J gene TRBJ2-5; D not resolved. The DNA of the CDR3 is TGTGCCAGCAGCTTATGGGTCGGCCAAGAGACCCAGTACTTC. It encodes CASSLWVGQETQYF.